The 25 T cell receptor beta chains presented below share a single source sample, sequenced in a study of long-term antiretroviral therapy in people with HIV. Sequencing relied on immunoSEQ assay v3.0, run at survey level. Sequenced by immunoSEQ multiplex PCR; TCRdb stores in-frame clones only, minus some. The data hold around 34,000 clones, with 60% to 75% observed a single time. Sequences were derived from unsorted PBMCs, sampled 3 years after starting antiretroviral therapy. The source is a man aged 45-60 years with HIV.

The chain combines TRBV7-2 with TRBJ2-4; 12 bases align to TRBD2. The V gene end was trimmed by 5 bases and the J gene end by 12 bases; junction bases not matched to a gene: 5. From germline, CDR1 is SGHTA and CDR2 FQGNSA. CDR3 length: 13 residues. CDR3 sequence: CASSPSGGAAQYF. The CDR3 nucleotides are TGTGCCAGCAGCCCTAGCGGGGGGGCCGCTCAGTACTTC. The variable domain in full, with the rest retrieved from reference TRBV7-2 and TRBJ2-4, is GAGVSQSPSNKVTEKGKDVELRCDPISGHTALYWYRQSLGQGLEFLIYFQGNSAPDKSGLPSDRFSAERTGGSVSTLTIQRTQQEDSAVYLCASSPSGGAAQYFGAGTRLSVL.

CDR3 nucleotide sequence: TGTGCCAGCAGCCCGACCCCTCTAAACTACGAGCAGTACTTC. It translates to CASSPTPLNYEQYF. The rearrangement links TRBV7-2 to TRBJ2-7; no clear D. Germline V gene sequence: CDR1 SGHTA, CDR2 FQGNSA. This CDR3 spans 14 amino acids. V shed 5 bases and J shed 3 bases, with 14 bases lying between them.

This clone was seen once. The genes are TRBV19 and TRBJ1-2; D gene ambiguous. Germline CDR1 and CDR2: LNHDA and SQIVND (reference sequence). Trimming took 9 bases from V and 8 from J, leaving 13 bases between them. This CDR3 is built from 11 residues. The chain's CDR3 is CASLGYGGYTF. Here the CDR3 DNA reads TGTGCCAGCCTGGGGTATGGGGGCTACACCTTC.

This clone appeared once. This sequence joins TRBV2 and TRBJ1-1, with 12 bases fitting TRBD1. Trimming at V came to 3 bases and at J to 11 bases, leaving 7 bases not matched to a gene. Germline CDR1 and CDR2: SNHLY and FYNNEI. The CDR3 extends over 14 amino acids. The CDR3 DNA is TGTGCCAGCAGTGATCAGAGGGACAGGGGGCGGGCTTTCTTT. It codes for CASSDQRDRGRAFF.

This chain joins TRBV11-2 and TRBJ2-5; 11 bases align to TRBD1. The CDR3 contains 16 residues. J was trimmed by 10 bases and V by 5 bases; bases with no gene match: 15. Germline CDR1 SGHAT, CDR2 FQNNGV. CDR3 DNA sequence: TGTGCCAGCAGCAAAATCGGACAGGGGGCGCGAAGGGACCAGTACTTC. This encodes CASSKIGQGARRDQYF.

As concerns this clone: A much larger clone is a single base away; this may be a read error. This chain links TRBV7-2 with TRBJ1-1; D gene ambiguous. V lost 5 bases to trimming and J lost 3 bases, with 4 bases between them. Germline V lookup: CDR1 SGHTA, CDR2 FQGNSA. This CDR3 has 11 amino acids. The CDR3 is CASSQYTEAFF. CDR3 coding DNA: TGTGCCAGCAGCCAATACACTGAAGCTTTCTTT.

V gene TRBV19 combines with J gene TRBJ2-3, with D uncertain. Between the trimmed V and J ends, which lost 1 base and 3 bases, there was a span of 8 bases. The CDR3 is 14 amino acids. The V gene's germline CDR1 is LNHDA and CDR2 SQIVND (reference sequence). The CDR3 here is CASSIAPATDTQYF. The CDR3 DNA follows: TGTGCCAGTAGTATAGCTCCAGCGACAGATACGCAGTATTTT.

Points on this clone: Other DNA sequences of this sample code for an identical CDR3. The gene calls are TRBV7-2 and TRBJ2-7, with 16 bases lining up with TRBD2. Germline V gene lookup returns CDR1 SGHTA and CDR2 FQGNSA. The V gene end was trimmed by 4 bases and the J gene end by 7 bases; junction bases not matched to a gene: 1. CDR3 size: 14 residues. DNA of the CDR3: TGTGCCAGCAGCTCGGGACTAGCGGGAGGGGAGCAGTACTTC. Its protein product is CASSSGLAGGEQYF.

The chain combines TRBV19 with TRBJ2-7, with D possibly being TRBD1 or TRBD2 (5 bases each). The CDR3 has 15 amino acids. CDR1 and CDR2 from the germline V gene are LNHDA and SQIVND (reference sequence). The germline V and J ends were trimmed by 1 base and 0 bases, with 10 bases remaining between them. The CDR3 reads CASSIVAGTSYEQYF. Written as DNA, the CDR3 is TGTGCCAGTAGTATAGTTGCAGGGACCTCCTACGAGCAGTACTTC.

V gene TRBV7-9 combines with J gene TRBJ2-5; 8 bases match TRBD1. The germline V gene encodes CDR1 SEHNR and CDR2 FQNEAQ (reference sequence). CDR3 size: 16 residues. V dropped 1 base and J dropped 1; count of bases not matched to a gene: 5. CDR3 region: CASSLGRTGSQETQYF. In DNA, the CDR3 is TGTGCCAGCAGCTTAGGCAGGACAGGGAGCCAAGAGACCCAGTACTTC.

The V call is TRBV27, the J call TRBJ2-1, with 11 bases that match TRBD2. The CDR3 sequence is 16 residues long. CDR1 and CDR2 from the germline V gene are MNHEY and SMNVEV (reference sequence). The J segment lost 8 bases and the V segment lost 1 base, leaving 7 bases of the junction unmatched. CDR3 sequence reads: CASSLWLAGGRDEQFF. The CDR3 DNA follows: TGTGCCAGCAGTTTATGGCTAGCGGGAGGACGGGATGAGCAGTTCTTC.

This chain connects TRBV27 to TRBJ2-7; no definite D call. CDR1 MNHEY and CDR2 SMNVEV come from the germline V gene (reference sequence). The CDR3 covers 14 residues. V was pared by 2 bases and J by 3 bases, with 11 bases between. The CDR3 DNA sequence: TGTGCCAGCAGTTTAAATGGGCACCTCTACGAGCAGTACTTC. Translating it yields CASSLNGHLYEQYF.

The CDR3 DNA reads as TGTGCCACCAGCAGAGATCGGGGTAGCTCTCAAATGGCGCAAGAGACCCAGTACTTC. Amino acid sequence: CATSRDRGSSQMAQETQYF. V is TRBV15 and J is TRBJ2-5, with D possibly being TRBD2 (5 bases). The CDR3 totals 19 residues. Between the trimmed V and J ends, which lost 0 bases and 2 bases, there was a span of 22 bases. Germline assignment: CDR1 LNHNV and CDR2 YYDKDF (reference sequence).

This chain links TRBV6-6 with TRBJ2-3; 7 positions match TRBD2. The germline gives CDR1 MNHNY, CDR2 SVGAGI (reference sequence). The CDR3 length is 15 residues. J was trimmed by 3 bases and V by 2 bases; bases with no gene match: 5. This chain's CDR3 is CASSYGRARTDTQYF. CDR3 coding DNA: TGTGCCAGCAGTTACGGGAGGGCCAGGACAGATACGCAGTATTTT.

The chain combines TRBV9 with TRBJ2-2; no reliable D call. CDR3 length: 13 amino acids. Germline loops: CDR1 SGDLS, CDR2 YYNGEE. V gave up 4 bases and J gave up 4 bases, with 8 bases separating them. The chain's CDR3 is CASSRVPTGELFF. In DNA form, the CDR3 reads TGTGCCAGCAGCCGTGTCCCCACCGGGGAGCTGTTTTTT. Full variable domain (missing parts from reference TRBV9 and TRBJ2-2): DSGVTQTPKHLITATGQRVTLRCSPRSGDLSVYWYQQSLDQGLQFLIQYYNGEERAKGNILERFSAQQFPDLHSELNLSSLELGDSALYFCASSRVPTGELFFGEGSRLTVL.

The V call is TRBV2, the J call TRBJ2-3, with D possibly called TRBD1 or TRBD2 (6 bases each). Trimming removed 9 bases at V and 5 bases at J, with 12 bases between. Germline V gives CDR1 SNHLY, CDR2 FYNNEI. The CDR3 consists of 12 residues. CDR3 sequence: CASREGGDTQYF. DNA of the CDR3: TGTGCCAGTAGAGAGGGGGGAGATACGCAGTATTTT.

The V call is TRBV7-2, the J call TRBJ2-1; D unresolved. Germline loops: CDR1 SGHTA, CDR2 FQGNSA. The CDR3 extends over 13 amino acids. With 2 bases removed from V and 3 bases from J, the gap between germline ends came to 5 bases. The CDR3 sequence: CASSLNGYNEQFF. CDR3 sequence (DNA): TGTGCCAGCAGCTTAAACGGCTACAATGAGCAGTTCTTC.

The CDR3 DNA is TGCGCCAGCAGCTTACGGGCCGATAATTCACCCCTCCACTTT. Translating it yields CASSLRADNSPLHF. The chain combines TRBV5-1 with TRBJ1-6; no reliable D call. This CDR3 contains 14 residues. Deletions cut 2 bases from V and 5 bases from J, with 8 bases between. The germline V gene encodes CDR1 SGHRS and CDR2 YFSETQ.

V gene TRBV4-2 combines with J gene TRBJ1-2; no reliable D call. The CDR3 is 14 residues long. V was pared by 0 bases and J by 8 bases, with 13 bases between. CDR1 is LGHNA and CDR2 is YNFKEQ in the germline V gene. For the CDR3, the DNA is TGTGCCAGCAGCCAAGATCCCAGAGTGGAAGGCTACACCTTC. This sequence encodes CASSQDPRVEGYTF.

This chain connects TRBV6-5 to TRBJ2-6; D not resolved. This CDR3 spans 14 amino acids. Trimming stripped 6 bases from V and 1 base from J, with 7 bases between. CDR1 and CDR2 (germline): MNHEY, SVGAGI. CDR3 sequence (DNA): TGTGCCAGCAGAAGAGTATCTGGGGCCAACGTCCTGACTTTC. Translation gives CASRRVSGANVLTF.

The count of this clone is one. The CDR3 loop reads CASSGSVDTEAFF. CDR3 nucleotides: TGTGCCAGCAGCGGTAGCGTTGACACTGAAGCTTTCTTT. This rearrangement joins TRBV9 to TRBJ1-1, with D unresolved. Looked up from germline, CDR1 is SGDLS and CDR2 is YYNGEE. This CDR3 is 13 amino acids long. Trimming removed 3 bases at V and 3 bases at J, with 9 bases between.

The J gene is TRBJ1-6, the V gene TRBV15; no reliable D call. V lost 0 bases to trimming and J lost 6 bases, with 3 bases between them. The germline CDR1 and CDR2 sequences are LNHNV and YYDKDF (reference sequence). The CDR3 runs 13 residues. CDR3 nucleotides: TGTGCCACCAGCAGAGACGGTAATTCACCCCTCCACTTT. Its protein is CATSRDGNSPLHF.

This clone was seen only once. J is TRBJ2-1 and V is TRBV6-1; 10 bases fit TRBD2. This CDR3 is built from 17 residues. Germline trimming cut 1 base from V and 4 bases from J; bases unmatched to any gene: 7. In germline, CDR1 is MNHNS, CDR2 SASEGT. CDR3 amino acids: CASSEVVAGGLYNEQFF. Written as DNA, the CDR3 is TGTGCCAGCAGTGAAGTAGTAGCGGGGGGCTTATACAATGAGCAGTTCTTC.

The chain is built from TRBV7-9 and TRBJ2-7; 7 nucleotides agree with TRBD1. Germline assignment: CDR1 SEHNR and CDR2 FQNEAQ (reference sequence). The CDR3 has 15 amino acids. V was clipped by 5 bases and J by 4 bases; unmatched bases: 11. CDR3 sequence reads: CASSPPGTALYEQYF. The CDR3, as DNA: TGTGCCAGCAGCCCCCCAGGGACAGCCCTATACGAGCAGTACTTC.

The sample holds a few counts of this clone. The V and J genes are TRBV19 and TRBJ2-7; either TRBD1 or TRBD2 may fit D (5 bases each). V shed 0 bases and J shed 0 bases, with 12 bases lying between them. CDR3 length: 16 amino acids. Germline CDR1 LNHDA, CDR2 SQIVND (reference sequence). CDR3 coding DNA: TGTGCCAGTAGTATAGATCCGGCAGGGAGCTCCTACGAGCAGTACTTC. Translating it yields CASSIDPAGSSYEQYF.